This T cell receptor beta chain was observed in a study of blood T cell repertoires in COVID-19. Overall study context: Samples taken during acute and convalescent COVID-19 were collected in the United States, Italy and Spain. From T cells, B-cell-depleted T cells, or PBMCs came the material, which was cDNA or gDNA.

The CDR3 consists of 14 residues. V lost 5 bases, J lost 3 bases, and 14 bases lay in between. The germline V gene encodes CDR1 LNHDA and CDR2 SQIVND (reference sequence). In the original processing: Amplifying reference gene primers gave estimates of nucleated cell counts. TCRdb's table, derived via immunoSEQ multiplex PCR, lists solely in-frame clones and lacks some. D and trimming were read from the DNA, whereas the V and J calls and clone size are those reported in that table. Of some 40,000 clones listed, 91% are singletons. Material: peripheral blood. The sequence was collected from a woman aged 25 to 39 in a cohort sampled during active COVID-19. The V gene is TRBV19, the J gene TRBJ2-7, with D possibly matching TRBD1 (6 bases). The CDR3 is CASSVRDKYYEQYF. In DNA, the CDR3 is TGTGCCAGTAGTGTCCGGGACAAGTACTACGAGCAGTACTTC.